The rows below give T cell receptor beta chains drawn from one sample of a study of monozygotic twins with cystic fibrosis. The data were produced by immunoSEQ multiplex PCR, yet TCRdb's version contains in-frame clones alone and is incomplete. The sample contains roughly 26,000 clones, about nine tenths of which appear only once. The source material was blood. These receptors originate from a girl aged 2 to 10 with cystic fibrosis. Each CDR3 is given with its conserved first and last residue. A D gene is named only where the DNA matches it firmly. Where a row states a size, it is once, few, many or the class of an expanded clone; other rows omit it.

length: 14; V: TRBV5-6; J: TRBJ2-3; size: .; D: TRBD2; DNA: TGTGCCAGCGGCCGACTAGCGGGTTCGGATACGCAGTATTTT; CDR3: CASGRLAGSDTQYF
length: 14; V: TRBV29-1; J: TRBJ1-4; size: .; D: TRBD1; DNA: TGCAGCGTGGTGGCGGGACAGGGTATTGAAAAACTGTTTTTT; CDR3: CSVVAGQGIEKLFF
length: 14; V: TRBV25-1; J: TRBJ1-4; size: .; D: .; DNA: TGTGCCAGCAGTGGACAGTTCCTTAATGAAAAACTGTTTTTT; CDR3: CASSGQFLNEKLFF
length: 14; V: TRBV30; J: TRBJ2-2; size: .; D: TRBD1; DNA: TGTGCCTGCCCCGACAGGGGGAACACCGGGGAGCTGTTTTTT; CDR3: CACPDRGNTGELFF
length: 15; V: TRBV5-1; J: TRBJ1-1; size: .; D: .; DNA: TGCGCCAGCAGCTTGGCCCCAGGGGATAACACTGAAGCTTTCTTT; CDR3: CASSLAPGDNTEAFF
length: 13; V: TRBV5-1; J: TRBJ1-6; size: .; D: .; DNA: TGCGCCAGCAGCTTGGAGGTTAATTCACCCCTCCACTTT; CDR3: CASSLEVNSPLHF
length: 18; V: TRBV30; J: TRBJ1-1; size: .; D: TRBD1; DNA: TGTGCCTGGAGTGTTCCGGCCGGGACAGGGGGCTGGAAGTCCTGGGCTTTCTTT; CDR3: CAWSVPAGTGGWKSWAFF
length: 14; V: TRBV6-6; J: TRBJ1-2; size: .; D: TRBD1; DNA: TGTGCCAGCAGTTACAACCGGGACAGATATGGCTACACCTTC; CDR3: CASSYNRDRYGYTF
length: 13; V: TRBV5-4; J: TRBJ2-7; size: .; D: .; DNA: TGTGCCAGCAGCGTCCGGTTGGGCTACGAGCAGTACTTC; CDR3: CASSVRLGYEQYF
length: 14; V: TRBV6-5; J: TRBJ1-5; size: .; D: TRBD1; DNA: TGTGCCAGCAGAGTTAGGACAGGGTATCAGCCCCAGCATTTT; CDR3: CASRVRTGYQPQHF
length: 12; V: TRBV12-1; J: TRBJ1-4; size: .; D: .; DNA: TGTGCCAGCCATGGCACTAATGAAAAACTGTTTTTT; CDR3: CASHGTNEKLFF
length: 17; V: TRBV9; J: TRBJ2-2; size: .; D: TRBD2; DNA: TGTGCCAGCAGCCAATATCGGCTAGCGGGGGCCACCGGGGAGCTGTTTTTT; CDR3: CASSQYRLAGATGELFF
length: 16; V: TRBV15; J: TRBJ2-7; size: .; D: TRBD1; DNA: TGTGCCACCAGCAGAGATGGTGGCAGGGGGTACTACGAGCAGTACTTC; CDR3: CATSRDGGRGYYEQYF
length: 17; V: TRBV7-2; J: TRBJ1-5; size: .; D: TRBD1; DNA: TGTGCCAGCAGCGCCCACGTTTCCGGGACAGGGGGCCAGCCCCAGCATTTT; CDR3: CASSAHVSGTGGQPQHF
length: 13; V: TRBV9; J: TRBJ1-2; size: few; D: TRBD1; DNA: TGTGCCAGCATTGGACAGGGGGCGGGCGGCTACACCTTC; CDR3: CASIGQGAGGYTF
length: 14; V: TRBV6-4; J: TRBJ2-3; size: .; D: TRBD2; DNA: TGTGCCAGCAGCGAGGGACTAGCTAAAGATACGCAGTATTTT; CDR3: CASSEGLAKDTQYF
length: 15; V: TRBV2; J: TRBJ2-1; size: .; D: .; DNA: TGTGCCAGCAGCAAGCAGGGTAAGGGGTACAATGAGCAGTTCTTC; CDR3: CASSKQGKGYNEQFF
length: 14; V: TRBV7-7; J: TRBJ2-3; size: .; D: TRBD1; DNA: TGTGCCAGCAGCTTACAGGGGGCCACAGATACGCAGTATTTT; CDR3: CASSLQGATDTQYF
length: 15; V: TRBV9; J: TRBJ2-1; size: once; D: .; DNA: TGTGCCAGCAGCGTGGGGAGGGACACCAGCAATGAGCAGTTCTTC; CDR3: CASSVGRDTSNEQFF
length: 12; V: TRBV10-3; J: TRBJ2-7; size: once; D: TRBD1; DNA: TGTGCCATCAGGGGGGACAGTTACGAGCAGTACTTC; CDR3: CAIRGDSYEQYF
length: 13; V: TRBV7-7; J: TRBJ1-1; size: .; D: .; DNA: TGTGCCAGCAGCTTAGGGTGGAACACTGAAGCTTTCTTT; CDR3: CASSLGWNTEAFF
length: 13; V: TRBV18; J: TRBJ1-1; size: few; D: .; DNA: TGTGCCAGCTCACCCCAAGAGGGTACTGAAGCTTTCTTT; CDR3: CASSPQEGTEAFF
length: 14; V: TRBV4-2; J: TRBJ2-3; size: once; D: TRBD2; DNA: TGTGCCAGCAGCCAGTACGGGGGGGCCAATACGCAGTATTTT; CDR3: CASSQYGGANTQYF
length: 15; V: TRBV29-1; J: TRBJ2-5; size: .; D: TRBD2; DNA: TGCAGCGTTGCACCTCGGGAGGGGATAAGAGAGACCCAGTACTTC; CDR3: CSVAPREGIRETQYF
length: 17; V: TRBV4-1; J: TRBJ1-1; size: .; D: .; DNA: TGCGCCAGCAGCCAAGGGGGGGCCCGAGTCACCAACACTGAAGCTTTCTTT; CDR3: CASSQGGARVTNTEAFF
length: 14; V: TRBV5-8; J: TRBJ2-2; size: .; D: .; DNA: TGTGCCAGCAGCTTCTCTGGGGTTTCCGGGGAGCTGTTTTTT; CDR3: CASSFSGVSGELFF
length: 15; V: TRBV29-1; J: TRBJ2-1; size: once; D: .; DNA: TGCAGCGCGGGGGGCGCTTCGAGCTCCTACAATGAGCAGTTCTTC; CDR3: CSAGGASSSYNEQFF
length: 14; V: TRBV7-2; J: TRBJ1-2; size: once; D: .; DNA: TGTGCCACTCCAACCGGGTGGGGCGGGAGGGGCTACACCTTC; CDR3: CATPTGWGGRGYTF
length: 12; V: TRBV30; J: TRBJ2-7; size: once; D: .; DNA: TGTGCCTGGAGACAGTTCAACTACGAGCAGTACTTC; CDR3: CAWRQFNYEQYF
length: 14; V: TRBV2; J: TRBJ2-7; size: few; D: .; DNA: TGTGCCAGCAGTGAAAATCCAGGGAGGAACGAGCAGTACTTC; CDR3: CASSENPGRNEQYF
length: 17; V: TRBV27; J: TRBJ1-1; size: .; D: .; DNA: TGTGCCAGCAGTTTCGACTCGGGACACCCCCAGAACACTGAAGCTTTCTTT; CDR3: CASSFDSGHPQNTEAFF